The 17 T cell receptor beta chains in this list originate from one sample, sequenced in a study of OX40 agonist ivuxolimab in advanced cancers. Repertoires were generated with immunoSEQ multiplex PCR, while TCRdb's copy carries only in-frame clones and drops some. The repertoire consists of around 43,000 clones, with approximately 89% occurring once and the leading ten covering about 13%. The specimen was CD4+ or CD8+ T cells sorted from blood, collected in a trial of the OX40 agonist ivuxolimab. All receptors derive from an adult with an advanced solid tumor such as melanoma, head and neck, liver or kidney cancer.

The chain has TRBV5-6 and TRBJ2-3; TRBD1 matches 10 bases. Germline V gene sequence: CDR1 SGHDT, CDR2 YYEEEE. The length of the CDR3 is 17 residues. After removal of 3 bases from V and 5 bases from J, the junction contained 12 bases not matched to a gene. CDR3 sequence reads: CASSYSVSTGGRDTQYF. In nucleotides, the CDR3 is TGTGCCAGCAGCTACTCCGTGTCGACAGGGGGCAGAGATACGCAGTATTTT.

By share of the sample, this clone is large (0.1 to 1%). The same CDR3 arises from other DNA sequences in this sample as well. This chain links TRBV6-5 with TRBJ1-1; maybe TRBD1 (5 bases). The CDR3 loop spans 14 amino acids. In germline, CDR1 is MNHEY, CDR2 SVGAGI. Trimming pared 2 bases from V and 3 bases from J, leaving 10 bases between. The chain's CDR3 is CASSYGGEDTEAFF. CDR3 DNA: TGTGCCAGCAGTTACGGGGGGGAGGACACTGAAGCTTTCTTT.

V gene TRBV4-1 combines with J gene TRBJ2-7; D unclear. The CDR3 length is 14 residues. Between the trimmed V and J ends, which lost 1 base and 3 bases, there was a span of 10 bases. The germline V gene has CDR1 MGHRA and CDR2 YSYEKL. The CDR3 nucleotides read TGCGCCAGCAGCCAAGTACCACACCTCTACGAGCAGTACTTC. The encoded protein is CASSQVPHLYEQYF.

This rearrangement joins TRBV10-3 to TRBJ2-7; 7 bases match TRBD2. CDR3 length equals 14 residues. The ends lost 8 bases at V and 2 bases at J; junction bases unmatched: 9. Germline CDR1 is ENHRY and CDR2 is SYGVKD. CDR3 loop: CAIGRGDGAYEQYF. CDR3 nucleotide sequence: TGTGCCATCGGACGGGGGGACGGAGCCTACGAGCAGTACTTC.

This clone was detected only a few times. The chain employs TRBV7-9 and TRBJ2-2, with D perhaps TRBD1 (6 bases). V gave up 6 bases and J gave up 6 bases, with 8 bases separating them. This CDR3 has 12 residues. Germline CDR1 reads SEHNR; CDR2 reads FQNEAQ (reference sequence). In DNA form, the CDR3 reads TGTGCCAGCAGTCAGGGGCCCGGGGAGCTGTTTTTT. Translated: CASSQGPGELFF.

The chain couples TRBV6-5 to TRBJ2-1; 7 bases align to TRBD1. The CDR3 is 14 residues long. The V and J ends lost 5 bases and 5 bases, in that order; junction bases with no gene match: 6. The germline V gene has CDR1 MNHEY and CDR2 SVGAGI. CDR3 amino acids: CASSRLQGNNEQFF. CDR3 nucleotides: TGTGCCAGCAGTCGACTACAGGGGAACAATGAGCAGTTCTTC.

The chain links TRBV2 to TRBJ2-5; TRBD1 agrees at 7 bases. CDR1 SNHLY and CDR2 FYNNEI come from the germline V gene. The V segment lost 11 bases and the J segment 3 bases; nucleotides outside the gene matches: 9. The CDR3 consists of 13 residues. CDR3 bases: TGTGCCGCGCTGGACAGGTGGAAAGAGACCCAGTACTTC. Encoded protein: CAALDRWKETQYF.

The sample holds a few counts of this clone. This chain joins TRBV4-2 and TRBJ2-7; no firm D call. Germline V gene data show CDR1 as LGHNA and CDR2 as YNFKEQ. The V gene lost 0 bases and the J gene lost 1 base, with 13 bases spanning the gap. This CDR3 contains 16 residues. The CDR3 sequence is CASSQESGTESYEQYF. DNA for the CDR3: TGTGCCAGCAGCCAAGAAAGTGGCACCGAATCCTACGAGCAGTACTTC.

The chain joins TRBV6-1 to TRBJ1-2; 7 bases agree with TRBD1. CDR1 MNHNS and CDR2 SASEGT come from the germline V gene. Trimming at V came to 6 bases and at J to 4 bases, leaving 11 bases not matched to a gene. CDR3 size: 15 residues. Here the CDR3 DNA reads TGTGCCAGCAGCCCTTTGACAGGGATAACCTATGGCTACACCTTC. This gives the protein CASSPLTGITYGYTF.

The gene calls are TRBV13 and TRBJ1-5, with D hard to call. V was trimmed by 2 bases and J by 0 bases, leaving 8 bases between them. This CDR3 is built from 15 residues. The germline gives CDR1 PRHDT, CDR2 FYEKMQ (reference sequence). CDR3 protein: CASSLKEYSNQPQHF. In DNA, the CDR3 is TGTGCCAGCAGCTTAAAGGAATATAGCAATCAGCCCCAGCATTTT.

The CDR3: CASSLRGQETQYF. CDR3 DNA sequence: TGTGCCAGCAGTCTCAGGGGGCAAGAGACCCAGTACTTC. This chain connects TRBV11-2 to TRBJ2-5; 7 bases line up with TRBD1. Germline V gene data show CDR1 as SGHAT and CDR2 as FQNNGV. V trimming: 6 bases; J trimming: 2 bases; junction bases outside the gene matches: 3. The CDR3 is made up of 13 amino acids.

This rearrangement joins TRBV4-1 to TRBJ2-3, with TRBD1 matching 9 bases. CDR1 is MGHRA, CDR2 YSYEKL, per germline. Germline trimming cut 5 bases from V and 4 bases from J; bases unmatched to any gene: 13. The CDR3 extends over 17 amino acids. CDR3 amino acids: CASSGRIPGQGADTQYF. The CDR3 nucleotides read TGCGCCAGCAGCGGCCGAATCCCGGGACAGGGTGCAGATACGCAGTATTTT.

The chain couples TRBV7-9 to TRBJ2-1, with 7 bases fitting TRBD1. J was trimmed by 6 bases and V by 8 bases; bases with no gene match: 10. Germline CDR1 is SEHNR and CDR2 is FQNEAQ (reference sequence). The CDR3 totals 14 residues. The CDR3 loop is CASSVYRDSNEQFF. The CDR3 bases are TGTGCCAGCTCTGTCTACCGGGACAGCAATGAGCAGTTCTTC. Full variable domain (rest looked up from reference TRBV7-9 and TRBJ2-1): DTGVSQNPRHKITKRGQNVTFRCDPISEHNRLYWYRQTLGQGPEFLTYFQNEAQLEKSRLLSDRFSAERPKGSFSTLEIQRTEQGDSAMYLCASSVYRDSNEQFFGPGTRLTVL.

The V and J genes are TRBV28 and TRBJ1-2, with D possibly TRBD1 on 6 matching bases. Trimming cost V 2 bases and J 4 bases, with 20 bases left between them. This CDR3 region has 17 residues. CDR1 and CDR2 from the germline V gene are MDHEN and SYDVKM. The CDR3 reads CASSLREFFRDIYGYTF. As DNA, the CDR3 is TGTGCCAGCAGTTTAAGGGAATTTTTTAGGGACATCTATGGCTACACCTTC.

This clone occurred a few times. The rearrangement links TRBV6-6 to TRBJ1-2, with 7 nucleotides matching TRBD1. Trimming removed 2 bases from V and 5 bases from J; junction bases left unmatched: 2. This CDR3 has 13 amino acids. CDR1 and CDR2 from the germline V gene are MNHNY and SVGAGI (reference sequence). Here the CDR3 reads CASSYKGAYGYTF. The CDR3 DNA sequence: TGTGCCAGCAGTTACAAGGGGGCGTATGGCTACACCTTC.

The rearrangement links TRBV15 to TRBJ2-3; TRBD2 might be the D (7 bases). The CDR3 is 16 amino acids. Germline-derived CDR1 and CDR2 are LNHNV and YYDKDF (reference sequence). With 3 bases removed from V and 4 bases from J, the gap between germline ends came to 17 bases. In nucleotides, the CDR3 is TGTGCCACCAGCAGTCGAGGAGGGGGGGCGGCAGATACGCAGTATTTT. Amino acid sequence: CATSSRGGGAADTQYF. The full variable domain, its missing parts supplied by reference TRBV15 and TRBJ2-3, is DAMVIQNPRYQVTQFGKPVTLSCSQTLNHNVMYWYQQKSSQAPKLLFHYYDKDFNNEADTPDNFQSRRPNTSFCFLDIRSPGLGDTAMYLCATSSRGGGAADTQYFGPGTRLTVL.

The V gene is TRBV7-9, the J gene TRBJ2-5; no reliable D call. Per germline, CDR1 SEHNR and CDR2 FQNEAQ (reference sequence). CDR3 length equals 19 residues. Trimming stripped 1 base from V and 0 bases from J, with 21 bases between. DNA of the CDR3: TGTGCCAGCAGCTTAGAAAATTTGTTGGCCACCTGGTACCAAGAGACCCAGTACTTC. This translates into CASSLENLLATWYQETQYF.